These 15 T cell receptor beta chains came from one sample sequenced in a study of T cells after posttransplantation cyclophosphamide. Produced via immunoSEQ multiplex PCR; TCRdb's table is partial and in-frame only. Of 50,000 to 65,000 clones in the sample, about 82% are singletons; the top ten hold about 2.6%. Sequencing was carried out using PBMCs. These receptors were taken from a man younger than 45 with a blood cancer, CMV-positive, and with a related stem cell donor.

This chain connects TRBV5-5 to TRBJ1-5, with D tentatively TRBD1 (6 bases). Deletions cut 1 base from V and 0 bases from J, with 8 bases between. CDR3 size: 15 residues. Germline CDR1 is SGHKS and CDR2 is YYEKEE (reference sequence). The CDR3 nucleotides read TGTGCCAGCAGCTTGACAGGGTATAGCAATCAGCCCCAGCATTTT. Translating gives CASSLTGYSNQPQHF. The full variable domain, rest sourced from reference TRBV5-5 and TRBJ1-5, is DAGVTQSPTHLIKTRGQQVTLRCSPISGHKSVSWYQQVLGQGPQFIFQYYEKEERGRGNFPDRFSARQFPNYSSELNVNALLLGDSALYLCASSLTGYSNQPQHFGDGTRLSIL.

The chain employs TRBV28 and TRBJ1-2, with a tentative D call TRBD1 (5 bases). The CDR3 loop spans 13 amino acids. Trimming shortened V by 6 bases and J by 8 bases, and 16 bases separated the two germline ends. Germline-derived CDR1 and CDR2 are MDHEN and SYDVKM. CDR3 DNA: TGTGCCAGCAGCTTAGGGACCGCGGGGGGCTACACCTTC. Residues: CASSLGTAGGYTF.

This chain uses TRBV7-2 with TRBJ2-5; 9 bases agree with TRBD2. The CDR3 consists of 15 residues. V lost 4 bases and J lost 6; bases outside the gene matches: 9. Germline-derived CDR1 and CDR2 are SGHTA and FQGNSA. The CDR3 nucleotides read TGTGCCAGCAGCTCAATAATAGCGGGAGCTCAGACCCAGTACTTC. This codes for CASSSIIAGAQTQYF.

V gene TRBV6-5 combines with J gene TRBJ1-4, with TRBD1 matching over 7 bases. CDR3 length: 14 amino acids. Trimming removed 5 bases from V and 10 bases from J; junction bases left unmatched: 10. From germline, CDR1 is MNHEY and CDR2 SVGAGI. Written as DNA, the CDR3 is TGTGCCAGCAGTAAACCGGGACAGTCGGGAAAACTGTTTTTT. Translated, it gives CASSKPGQSGKLFF.

The genes are TRBV7-9 and TRBJ2-3, with D perhaps TRBD1 (6 bases). Germline CDR1 SEHNR, CDR2 FQNEAQ (reference sequence). Trimming left V 3 bases short and J 2 bases short, with 12 bases between. This CDR3 is 15 amino acids long. CDR3 bases: TGTGCCAGCAGCTTGGGTGGACAGTTCACAGATACGCAGTATTTT. This encodes CASSLGGQFTDTQYF.

The chain employs TRBV4-2 and TRBJ1-1, with D possibly TRBD1 on 5 matching bases. Germline-derived CDR1 and CDR2 are LGHNA and YNFKEQ. The CDR3 sequence is 12 residues long. Trimming took off 1 base at V and 8 bases at J, with 8 bases between the two ends. Here the CDR3 DNA reads TGTGCCAGCAGCCAAGCTGCAGGGGAAGCTTTCTTT. It specifies CASSQAAGEAFF.

The chain is built from TRBV30 and TRBJ2-2; D perhaps matches TRBD1 (5 bases). This CDR3 has 13 amino acids. Germline V lookup: CDR1 GTSNPN, CDR2 SVGIG (reference sequence). V was pared by 3 bases and J by 4 bases, with 9 bases between. In DNA, the CDR3 is TGTGCCTGGAGCGAAGACAGCACCGGGGAGCTGTTTTTT. Translation: CAWSEDSTGELFF.

Only a few counts were recorded for this clone. The CDR3 sequence is CASDRVSDYGYTF. CDR3 nucleotides: TGCGCCAGCGACAGGGTATCGGACTATGGCTACACCTTC. The chain is built from TRBV10-1 and TRBJ1-2; TRBD1 aligns across 7 bases. Germline assignment: CDR1 WNHNN and CDR2 SYGVQD (reference sequence). The CDR3 runs 13 residues. With 8 bases clipped from V and 3 bases from J, the junction kept 6 bases outside the gene matches.

The CDR3 here is CASSVGGRAPYNEQFF. DNA for the CDR3: TGTGCCAGCAGCGTAGGAGGCAGGGCCCCTTACAATGAGCAGTTCTTC. The genes are TRBV9 and TRBJ2-1, with D perhaps TRBD1 (5 bases). Trimming took 0 bases from V and 4 from J, leaving 14 bases between them. CDR1 is SGDLS, CDR2 YYNGEE, per germline. There are 16 residues in the CDR3.

The chain recombines TRBV28 with TRBJ1-2; 8 bases are a match to TRBD1. CDR3 length: 16 amino acids. Germline values: CDR1 MDHEN, CDR2 SYDVKM. V lost 6 bases, J lost 4 bases, and 13 bases stayed unmatched. CDR3 region: CASSPRGLREAYGYTF. The CDR3 coding sequence is TGTGCCAGCAGCCCCAGGGGGCTAAGGGAGGCCTATGGCTACACCTTC.

The rearrangement uses TRBV7-2 and TRBJ2-7, with 10 bases fitting TRBD2. V trimming: 2 bases; J trimming: 2 bases; junction bases outside the gene matches: 0. There are 14 residues in the CDR3. The germline gives CDR1 SGHTA, CDR2 FQGNSA. The CDR3 DNA is TGTGCCAGCAGCTTACTAGCGGGGGCCTACGAGCAGTACTTC. This gives the protein CASSLLAGAYEQYF.

This clone was observed a handful of times. The chain is built from TRBV7-2 and TRBJ2-1; a weak D match, TRBD2 (5 bases). V lost 5 bases to trimming and J lost 0 bases, with 11 bases between them. Per germline, CDR1 SGHTA and CDR2 FQGNSA. This CDR3 contains 15 residues. The CDR3 DNA is TGTGCCAGCAGCCTTACTAGGAACTCCTACAATGAGCAGTTCTTC. Amino acid sequence: CASSLTRNSYNEQFF.

The genes are TRBV19 and TRBJ1-2; D possibly corresponds to TRBD1 (6 bases). This CDR3 is 14 amino acids long. Germline CDR1 LNHDA, CDR2 SQIVND (reference sequence). The germline V and J ends were trimmed by 5 bases and 7 bases, with 17 bases remaining between them. The CDR3 reads CASSPQSTGTGYTF. The CDR3 coding sequence is TGTGCCAGTAGTCCGCAAAGCACAGGGACTGGCTACACCTTC.

The chain employs TRBV29-1 and TRBJ2-5, with D hard to call. Germline loops: CDR1 SQVTM, CDR2 ANQGSEA. This CDR3 has 17 amino acids. Deletions cut 0 bases from V and 0 bases from J, with 17 bases between. For the CDR3, the DNA is TGCAGCGTTGAAGATCTTCACACCAGAACGAACCAAGAGACCCAGTACTTC. It codes for CSVEDLHTRTNQETQYF.

This chain connects TRBV6-5 to TRBJ1-1; TRBD1 is a possible D gene (5 bases). Germline assignment: CDR1 MNHEY and CDR2 SVGAGI. With 2 bases removed from V and 2 bases from J, the gap between germline ends came to 12 bases. This CDR3 has 15 amino acids. CDR3 nucleotide sequence: TGTGCCAGCAGTTACAGCGGGACGAGAAACACTGAAGCTTTCTTT. Translation gives CASSYSGTRNTEAFF.